These 25 T cell receptor beta chains share one sample of origin, sequenced in a study of blood T cell repertoires in COVID-19. This table comes from immunoSEQ multiplex PCR, and its TCRdb copy is limited to in-frame clones, with some not included. The table includes some 110,000 clones, roughly four fifths detected once. The sample was peripheral blood. All receptors come from a man between 60 and 75 years old with acute or convalescent COVID-19.

CDR3 region: CASSPWGGFSYEQYF. The CDR3 region has the DNA TGTGCCAGCAGCCCCTGGGGAGGTTTCTCCTACGAGCAGTACTTC. The chain links TRBV6-5 to TRBJ2-7; TRBD2 might be the D (6 bases). Germline V gives CDR1 MNHEY, CDR2 SVGAGI. The CDR3 is 15 amino acids. V gave up 6 bases and J gave up 0 bases, with 15 bases separating them.

V and J are TRBV2 and TRBJ2-1; no definite D call. The CDR3 is 14 residues long. CDR1 is SNHLY and CDR2 is FYNNEI in the germline V gene. V was trimmed by 7 bases and J by 9 bases, leaving 19 bases between them. The CDR3 nucleotides read TGTGCCAGCAAATTCACTTTACCCCAAATTGAGCAGTTCTTC. Translating gives CASKFTLPQIEQFF.

This clone was seen more than once but under ten times. The rearrangement uses TRBV3-1 (or the pseudogene TRBV3-2) and TRBJ2-7, with 10 bases aligning to TRBD1. Losses at the gene ends were 6 bases for V and 3 bases for J; bases not matched to a gene: 5. The length of the CDR3 is 14 residues. Per germline, CDR1 LGHDT and CDR2 YNNKEL (reference sequence). CDR3 bases: TGTGCCAGCAGTCCGGGACAGGGGTTCTACGAGCAGTACTTC. This encodes CASSPGQGFYEQYF.

This chain joins TRBV10-1 and TRBJ2-5, with D perhaps TRBD1 (5 bases). In germline, CDR1 is WNHNN, CDR2 SYGVQD (reference sequence). V dropped 2 bases and J dropped 0 bases, with 7 bases sitting between them. The CDR3 covers 14 residues. In DNA form, the CDR3 reads TGCGCCAGCAGTGAGAACAGGAACCAAGAGACCCAGTACTTC. It encodes CASSENRNQETQYF.

J is TRBJ2-3 and V is TRBV7-2; 9 bases align to TRBD1. With V trimmed by 1 base and J by 0 bases, 8 bases remained unmatched. The germline V gene encodes CDR1 SGHTA and CDR2 FQGNSA. The CDR3 spans 18 residues. The CDR3 nucleotides read TGTGCCAGCAGCTTAGGAGGGACAGGGAAGAGGAGCACAGATACGCAGTATTTT. Translation: CASSLGGTGKRSTDTQYF.

The V call is TRBV29-1, the J call TRBJ1-5; 10 nucleotides align to TRBD1. From germline, CDR1 is SQVTM and CDR2 ANQGSEA. CDR3 length: 12 residues. The V segment lost 4 bases and the J segment 11 bases; nucleotides outside the gene matches: 5. In nucleotides, the CDR3 is TGCAGCGTTGGGGACAGGGGAGGGTCCCAGCATTTT. Translated: CSVGDRGGSQHF.

This clone has just a few counts. The chain recombines TRBV30 with TRBJ1-1; a weak D match, TRBD1 (5 bases). The CDR3 loop spans 11 amino acids. V was trimmed by 2 bases and J by 8 bases, leaving 9 bases between them. Germline V gene data show CDR1 as GTSNPN and CDR2 as SVGIG (reference sequence). The CDR3 coding sequence is TGTGCCTGGAGTTTGACAGAGGAAGCTTTCTTT. Its protein is CAWSLTEEAFF.

The chain couples TRBV7-3 to TRBJ1-2, with TRBD1 matching 8 bases. The CDR3 consists of 15 residues. Germline V gene lookup returns CDR1 SGHTA and CDR2 FQGTGA. The J segment lost 8 bases and the V segment lost 5 bases, leaving 13 bases of the junction unmatched. The CDR3 loop is CASSKRTGPILGYTF. The CDR3 region has the DNA TGTGCCAGCAGCAAGCGGACAGGGCCGATTCTGGGCTACACCTTC.

This clone occurred a few times. The V and J genes are TRBV6-5 and TRBJ1-5, with D possibly being TRBD1 (5 bases). Trimming stripped 6 bases from V and 7 bases from J, with 13 bases between. The CDR3 spans 13 residues. Germline CDR1 MNHEY, CDR2 SVGAGI. The CDR3, as DNA: TGTGCCAGCAGAAGGGGTGGTGGGCAGCCCCAGCATTTT. Translating it yields CASRRGGGQPQHF.

The chain employs TRBV6-2 or TRBV6-3 and TRBJ1-3, with D uncertain. Germline V gene lookup returns CDR1 MNHEY and CDR2 SVGEGT. The V end lost 4 bases, the J end lost 9 bases, and 10 bases lay between the germline ends. This CDR3 is 12 amino acids long. The CDR3 protein is CASSFRRGTIYF. CDR3 bases: TGTGCCAGCAGTTTCCGACGGGGCACCATATATTTT.

This clone was seen once. This sequence joins TRBV2 and TRBJ1-1; 10 positions match TRBD1. CDR1 is SNHLY and CDR2 is FYNNEI in the germline V gene. With V trimmed by 7 bases and J by 4 bases, 6 bases remained unmatched. The CDR3 has 14 amino acids. The CDR3 loop is CASIRQGARTEAFF. Written as DNA, the CDR3 is TGTGCCAGCATTAGACAGGGGGCGCGCACTGAAGCTTTCTTT.

The chain combines TRBV7-9 with TRBJ1-5; possible D gene TRBD1, 6 bases. The CDR3 extends over 16 amino acids. Trimming shortened V by 4 bases and J by 3 bases, and 16 bases separated the two germline ends. Germline V CDR1 and CDR2: SEHNR, FQNEAQ (reference sequence). CDR3 protein: CASSSLSGGPNQPQHF. DNA for the CDR3: TGTGCCAGCAGCTCATTATCGGGGGGCCCCAATCAGCCCCAGCATTTT.

This clone occurred a few times. The chain is built from TRBV5-4 and TRBJ2-2, with a weak D call TRBD1 (6 bases). CDR3 length equals 14 residues. Trimming pared 2 bases from V and 7 bases from J, leaving 12 bases between. Per germline, CDR1 SGHNT and CDR2 YYREEE (reference sequence). CDR3 protein: CASSLLGAGGELFF. CDR3 bases: TGTGCCAGCAGCTTATTGGGGGCCGGCGGGGAGCTGTTTTTT.

CDR3 coding DNA: TGTGCTAGTGGTTTGCCCCTAATGCCCCTCCCCCGGACAGTGCCTATCTACAATGAGCAGTTCTTC. Translated: CASGLPLMPLPRTVPIYNEQFF. This chain uses TRBV12-5 with TRBJ2-1; D may be TRBD1 (6 bases). Germline loops: CDR1 LGHNT, CDR2 FRNRAP. The CDR3 runs 22 residues. With 2 bases removed from V and 3 bases from J, the gap between germline ends came to 32 bases.

The chain combines TRBV10-3 with TRBJ2-1; 7 bases agree with TRBD1. CDR1 and CDR2 from the germline V gene are ENHRY and SYGVKD. Unmatched junction bases numbered 7, after V lost 3 bases and J lost 5 bases. CDR3 length: 15 residues. The CDR3 here is CAISEHRGRDNEQFF. CDR3 sequence (DNA): TGTGCCATCAGTGAACACAGGGGAAGGGACAATGAGCAGTTCTTC.

This chain joins TRBV3-1 (or the pseudogene TRBV3-2) and TRBJ1-1; 7 positions agree with TRBD1. The CDR3 covers 13 residues. Germline values: CDR1 LGHDT, CDR2 YNNKEL (reference sequence). V lost 5 bases to trimming and J lost 6 bases; unmatched junction nucleotides: 6. The CDR3 DNA reads TGTGCCAGCAGCGGCGGGACAGAGGCTGAAGCTTTCTTT. Protein: CASSGGTEAEAFF.

V is TRBV19 and J is TRBJ1-1; TRBD1 might be the D (6 bases). Per germline, CDR1 LNHDA and CDR2 SQIVND (reference sequence). The CDR3 spans 14 residues. V lost 0 bases and J 3 bases, leaving 8 bases between the germline ends. The DNA of the CDR3 is TGTGCCAGTAGTATAGAACAGGGCTACACTGAAGCTTTCTTT. As protein: CASSIEQGYTEAFF.

The gene calls are TRBV6-1 and TRBJ2-7; weak D call: TRBD2 (6 bases). Trimming removed 4 bases from V and 8 bases from J, with 27 bases in between. The germline gives CDR1 MNHNS, CDR2 SASEGT. The CDR3 runs 17 residues. The CDR3 DNA is TGTGCCAGCAGTGGCGGGGCAGGTTCCGATTTAGGTTTGCAGCAGTACTTC. Residues: CASSGGAGSDLGLQQYF.

This clone came up once. The gene calls are TRBV18 and TRBJ2-1, with 9 positions matching TRBD1. With 2 bases clipped from V and 7 bases from J, the junction kept 12 bases outside the gene matches. CDR1 and CDR2 (germline): KGHSH, LQKENI. This CDR3 has 17 amino acids. Written as DNA, the CDR3 is TGTGCCAGCTCACCAACAGGGGGCAAATCTCCCACTAATGAGCAGTTCTTC. This translates into CASSPTGGKSPTNEQFF.

CDR3 residues: CASSHPGTGSNQPQHF. The CDR3 DNA reads as TGTGCCAGCAGCCATCCCGGGACAGGGAGCAATCAGCCCCAGCATTTT. This chain uses TRBV4-2 with TRBJ1-5, with TRBD1 matching 9 bases. The CDR3 covers 16 residues. V shed 3 bases, J shed 1 base, and the junction held 4 bases outside the gene matches. CDR1 LGHNA and CDR2 YNFKEQ come from the germline V gene.

The chain carries TRBV4-3 and TRBJ2-5, with D unclear. The CDR3 is 13 amino acids. V was shortened by 1 base and J by 5 bases, with 8 bases between the two germline ends. Germline V gives CDR1 LGHNA, CDR2 YSLEER. For the CDR3, the DNA is TGCGCCAGCAGCCAAGGAGTACAGGAGACCCAGTACTTC. Encoded protein: CASSQGVQETQYF.

A word on this clone: Germline is not matched at one junction end, which may reflect a read error. The rearrangement links TRBV7-9 to TRBJ2-7; perhaps TRBD1 as D (6 bases). CDR3 length: 12 amino acids. CDR1 SEHNR and CDR2 FQNEAQ come from the germline V gene (reference sequence). CDR3 in amino acids: CASSFEGPPGDF. CDR3 coding DNA: TGTGCCAGCAGCTTCGAGGGCCCTCCAGGGGACTTC.

The sample holds one count of this clone. The chain carries TRBV28 and TRBJ2-7; 10 bases align to TRBD2. The CDR3 is 14 residues long. Losses at the gene ends were 3 bases for V and 3 bases for J; bases not matched to a gene: 2. Per the germline V gene, CDR1 is MDHEN and CDR2 is SYDVKM. Written as DNA, the CDR3 is TGTGCCAGCAGTTTGCTAGCGGGAGTCTACGAGCAGTACTTC. This gives the protein CASSLLAGVYEQYF.

This clone has only a few counts. This chain uses TRBV27 with TRBJ2-7; 7 bases align to TRBD2. The CDR3 has 16 residues. Germline CDR1 MNHEY, CDR2 SMNVEV (reference sequence). With V trimmed by 5 bases and J by 4 bases, 14 bases remained unmatched. The CDR3 region is CASSAQRLAGGYEQYF. In nucleotides, the CDR3 is TGTGCCAGCAGTGCACAAAGACTAGCCGGCGGTTACGAGCAGTACTTC.

DNA for the CDR3: TGTGCCAGCAGTGCCGGGACAGGGGTCTATGGCTACACCTTC. Residues: CASSAGTGVYGYTF. The J gene is TRBJ1-2, the V gene TRBV28, with TRBD1 matching over 10 bases. The CDR3 consists of 14 residues. Germline values: CDR1 MDHEN, CDR2 SYDVKM. V was pared by 5 bases and J by 4 bases, with 4 bases of the junction left unmatched.